This paragraph covers one T cell receptor beta chain sequence. Its cognate antigen is unknown. This record comes from a study of cytomegalovirus exposure and HLA in healthy donors. Study as a whole: The Caucasian-associated ancestry cluster contained approximately 81% of the roughly 370 genotyped donors. Study observations and caveats: Sequencing likely caused a cluster of highly shared sequence variants. On later analysis, the bulk of CMV-associated TCR beta chains appeared to be HLA-restricted.

Germline values: CDR1 MDHEN, CDR2 SYDVKM. Between the trimmed V and J ends, which lost 2 bases and 0 bases, there was a span of 5 bases. This CDR3 comprises 15 residues. PCR was performed using 60 Vbeta and 13 Jbeta primers. TCRdb's table, derived via immunoSEQ multiplex PCR, lists solely in-frame clones and lacks some. This sample has about 130,000 clones, with less than 85% found just once. The TCR sequence derives from a man aged 35-49 years in good health and CMV-seronegative. This rearrangement joins TRBV28 to TRBJ2-6; perhaps TRBD2 as D (5 bases). Sequences were obtained from PBMCs. CDR3 DNA: TGTGCCAGCAGTTTAGGGAGCTCTGGGGCCAACGTCCTGACTTTC. It encodes CASSLGSSGANVLTF.